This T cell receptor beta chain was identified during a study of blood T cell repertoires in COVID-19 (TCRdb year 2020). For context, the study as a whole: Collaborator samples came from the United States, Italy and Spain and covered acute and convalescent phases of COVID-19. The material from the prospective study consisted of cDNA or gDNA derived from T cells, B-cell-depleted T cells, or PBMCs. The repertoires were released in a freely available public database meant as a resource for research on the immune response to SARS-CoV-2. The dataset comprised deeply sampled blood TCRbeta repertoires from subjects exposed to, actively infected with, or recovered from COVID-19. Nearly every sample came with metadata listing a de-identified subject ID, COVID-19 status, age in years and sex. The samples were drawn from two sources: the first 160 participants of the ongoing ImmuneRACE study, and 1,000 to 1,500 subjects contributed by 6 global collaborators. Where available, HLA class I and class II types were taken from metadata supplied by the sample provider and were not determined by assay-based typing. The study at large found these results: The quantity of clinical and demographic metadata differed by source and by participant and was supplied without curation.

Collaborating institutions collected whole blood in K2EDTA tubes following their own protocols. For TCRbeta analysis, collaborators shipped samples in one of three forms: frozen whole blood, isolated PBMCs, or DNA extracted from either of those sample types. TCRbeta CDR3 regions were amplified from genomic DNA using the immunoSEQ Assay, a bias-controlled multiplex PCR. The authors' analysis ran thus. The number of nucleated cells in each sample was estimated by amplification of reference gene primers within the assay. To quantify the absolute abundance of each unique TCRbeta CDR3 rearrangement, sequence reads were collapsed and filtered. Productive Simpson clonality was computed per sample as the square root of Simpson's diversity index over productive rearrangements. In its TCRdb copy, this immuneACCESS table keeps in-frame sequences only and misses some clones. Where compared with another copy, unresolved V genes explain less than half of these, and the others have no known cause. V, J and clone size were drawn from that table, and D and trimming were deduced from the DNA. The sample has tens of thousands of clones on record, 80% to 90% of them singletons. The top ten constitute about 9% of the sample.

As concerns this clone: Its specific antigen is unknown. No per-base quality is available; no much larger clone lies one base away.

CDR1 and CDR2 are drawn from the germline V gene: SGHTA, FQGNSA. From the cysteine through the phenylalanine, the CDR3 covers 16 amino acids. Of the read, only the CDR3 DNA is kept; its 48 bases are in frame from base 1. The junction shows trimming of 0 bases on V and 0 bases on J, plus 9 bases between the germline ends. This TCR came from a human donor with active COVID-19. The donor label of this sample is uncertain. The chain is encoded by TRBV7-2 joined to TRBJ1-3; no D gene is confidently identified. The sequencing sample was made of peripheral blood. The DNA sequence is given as TGTGCCAGCAGCTTAGCTTCGGGGATCTCTGGAAACACCATATATTTT. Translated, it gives CASSLASGISGNTIYF.